The 12 T cell receptor beta chains below come from one sample, sequenced in a study of blood T cell repertoires in COVID-19. The method was immunoSEQ multiplex PCR; TCRdb's version includes in-frame clones alone and lacks a portion of them. The data contain fewer than 350,000 clones, 75% to 95% of them singletons. The sequenced sample was peripheral blood. These receptors all come from a woman aged 25 to 39 with COVID-19, enrolled during active disease.

The rearrangement uses TRBV30 and TRBJ1-1, with D possibly TRBD1 on 6 matching bases. From germline, CDR1 is GTSNPN and CDR2 SVGIG (reference sequence). V was clipped by 0 bases and J by 1 base, with 9 bases between them. The length of the CDR3 is 14 residues. CDR3 sequence reads: CAWSVGGGNTEAFF. In nucleotides, the CDR3 is TGTGCCTGGAGTGTGGGAGGGGGGAACACTGAAGCTTTCTTT.

The chain carries TRBV30 and TRBJ1-2, with 9 positions matching TRBD1. The CDR3 sequence is 14 residues long. Trimming took 2 bases from V and 4 from J; bases not matched to a gene: 5. Looked up from germline, CDR1 is GTSNPN and CDR2 is SVGIG (reference sequence). Here the CDR3 reads CAWSPQGAIYGYTF. The CDR3 DNA sequence: TGTGCCTGGAGTCCACAGGGGGCAATCTATGGCTACACCTTC.

J is TRBJ1-1 and V is TRBV28, with 9 positions matching TRBD1. In germline, CDR1 is MDHEN, CDR2 SYDVKM. The CDR3 runs 16 residues. Trimming cost V 5 bases and J 4 bases; bases outside gene matches: 11. CDR3 nucleotide sequence: TGTGCCAGCAGTCTCCCCTCCACAGGGGGCGTCACTGAAGCTTTCTTT. Amino acid sequence: CASSLPSTGGVTEAFF. Supplemented by reference TRBV28 and TRBJ1-1, the full variable domain reads DVKVTQSSRYLVKRTGEKVFLECVQDMDHENMFWYRQDPGLGLRLIYFSYDVKMKEKGDIPEGYSVSREKKERFSLILESASTNQTSMYLCASSLPSTGGVTEAFFGQGTRLTVV.

V and J are TRBV29-1 and TRBJ2-7; perhaps TRBD1 as D (7 bases). CDR1 is SQVTM and CDR2 is ANQGSEA in the germline V gene. Trimming stripped 7 bases from V and 7 bases from J, with 20 bases between. The CDR3 consists of 13 residues. The CDR3 is CSARQGGSGEQYF. The CDR3 DNA reads TGCAGCGCCAGGCAGGGGGGATCTGGTGAGCAGTACTTC.

This clone was recorded only once. This chain uses TRBV10-1 with TRBJ2-3; D not resolved. Germline CDR1 and CDR2: WNHNN and SYGVQD (reference sequence). The V and J ends lost 5 bases and 5 bases respectively, with 5 bases between them. CDR3 length: 11 residues. The CDR3 region is CASSIGDTQYF. The CDR3 nucleotides read TGCGCCAGCAGTATCGGAGATACGCAGTATTTT.

The rearrangement links TRBV2 to TRBJ2-1, with D possibly being TRBD2 (7 bases). Trimming cost V 7 bases and J 3 bases, with 31 bases left between them. The CDR3 sequence is 20 residues long. Germline CDR1 SNHLY, CDR2 FYNNEI. CDR3 sequence (DNA): TGTGCCAGCACCTGGCCCCCCTCTAAAAGGGGGAGGGCAAACTACAATGAGCAGTTCTTC. This sequence encodes CASTWPPSKRGRANYNEQFF.

V is TRBV10-2 and J is TRBJ1-1, with 8 nucleotides matching TRBD1. CDR1 is WSHSY, CDR2 SAAADI, per germline. The CDR3 loop spans 13 amino acids. Trimming took 6 bases from V and 3 from J; bases not matched to a gene: 3. CDR3 nucleotides: TGCGCCAGCAGCCAGGGGGCTGACACTGAAGCTTTCTTT. It translates to CASSQGADTEAFF.

The V gene is TRBV29-1, the J gene TRBJ2-7; TRBD2 is a possible D gene (6 bases). Germline CDR1 is SQVTM and CDR2 is ANQGSEA. The CDR3 contains 12 residues. Trimming shortened V by 3 bases and J by 3 bases, and 9 bases separated the two germline ends. CDR3: CSVEWEDYEQYF. For the CDR3, the DNA is TGCAGCGTTGAGTGGGAGGACTACGAGCAGTACTTC.

The V call is TRBV27, the J call TRBJ2-1; TRBD2 matches at 8 bases. The CDR3 is 18 amino acids. The V segment lost 4 bases and the J segment 6 bases; nucleotides outside the gene matches: 17. The germline V gene has CDR1 MNHEY and CDR2 SMNVEV (reference sequence). CDR3: CASSSPRGSGAGSNEQFF. The CDR3, as DNA: TGTGCCAGCAGTTCCCCCCGGGGTAGCGGGGCGGGTAGCAATGAGCAGTTCTTC.

The CDR3 is CASSGRDRGLNNEKLFF. DNA for the CDR3: TGCGCCAGCAGTGGACGGGACAGGGGGCTGAATAATGAAAAACTGTTTTTT. V gene TRBV4-3 combines with J gene TRBJ1-4; 12 bases line up with TRBD1. Trimming cost V 6 bases and J 4 bases; bases outside gene matches: 9. Germline V gene lookup returns CDR1 LGHNA and CDR2 YSLEER. This CDR3 spans 17 amino acids.

The V gene is TRBV15, the J gene TRBJ1-6, with 11 nucleotides matching TRBD1. This CDR3 is 16 amino acids long. The V gene's germline CDR1 is LNHNV and CDR2 YYDKDF (reference sequence). J lost 10 bases, V lost 3 bases, and 8 bases had no gene match. CDR3 protein: CATSRMRDRGSSPLHF. CDR3 DNA: TGTGCCACCAGCAGGATGAGGGACAGGGGGTCCTCACCCCTCCACTTT.

The gene calls are TRBV2 and TRBJ1-4, with 7 bases that match TRBD1. Germline V gene lookup returns CDR1 SNHLY and CDR2 FYNNEI. The CDR3 covers 15 residues. Trimming removed 6 bases from V and 5 bases from J; junction bases left unmatched: 9. CDR3 DNA: TGTGCCAGCAGCCAAAGACAGGGATCAAATGAAAAACTGTTTTTT. This gives the protein CASSQRQGSNEKLFF.